The 21 T cell receptor beta chains presented below share a single source sample, sequenced in a study of T cell responses to AZD1222 COVID-19 vaccine. Assay: immunoSEQ multiplex PCR; the TCRdb copy retains only in-frame clones and omits some. The sample lists 150,000 to 200,000 clones; around 90% were seen once. The sequenced sample was peripheral blood, obtained 28 days after the second AZD1222 dose. Receptors originate from an adult who received the AZD1222 COVID-19 vaccine.

This clone was detected only a few times. The V and J genes are TRBV5-4 and TRBJ1-6, with a possible D match to TRBD1 (5 bases). This CDR3 region has 15 residues. V dropped 4 bases and J dropped 7 bases, with 15 bases sitting between them. Germline V gives CDR1 SGHNT, CDR2 YYREEE (reference sequence). The CDR3 sequence: CASSPRLGENSPLHF. The CDR3 DNA reads as TGTGCCAGCAGCCCCCGGTTGGGGGAGAATTCACCCCTCCACTTT.

The gene calls are TRBV18 and TRBJ1-3; D not certain. The CDR3 runs to 16 residues. Per the germline V gene, CDR1 is KGHSH and CDR2 is LQKENI. The germline V and J ends were trimmed by 4 bases and 0 bases, with 13 bases remaining between them. This CDR3 is CASSLGQVTSGNTIYF. In DNA, the CDR3 is TGTGCCAGCTCACTGGGCCAGGTTACCTCTGGAAACACCATATATTTT.

Only one count was recorded for this clone. The chain employs TRBV28 and TRBJ2-3; 7 positions agree with TRBD2. This CDR3 comprises 13 residues. Germline V gives CDR1 MDHEN, CDR2 SYDVKM. Trimming at V came to 8 bases and at J to 3 bases, leaving 5 bases not matched to a gene. CDR3 loop: CASGSGETDTQYF. The CDR3 nucleotides read TGTGCCAGCGGGAGCGGGGAAACAGATACGCAGTATTTT.

This clone appeared a single time. The junction and the germline gene differ at one end; a read error may be behind it. The genes are TRBV4-3 and TRBJ2-1, with 8 bases identical to TRBD2. CDR3 length equals 18 residues. CDR1 is LGHNA and CDR2 is YSLEER in the germline V gene. Here the CDR3 reads CPSSQSTTGGAGEGEQFF. In DNA form, the CDR3 reads TGCCCCAGCAGCCAATCAACCACCGGGGGGGCGGGAGAGGGTGAGCAGTTCTTC.

The chain combines TRBV30 with TRBJ2-1; perhaps TRBD2 as D (5 bases). V was trimmed by 0 bases and J by 10 bases, leaving 10 bases between them. Germline-derived CDR1 and CDR2 are GTSNPN and SVGIG (reference sequence). This CDR3 has 12 amino acids. The DNA of the CDR3 is TGTGCCTGGAGTGTCAGCGGTATAGAGCAGTTCTTC. This sequence encodes CAWSVSGIEQFF.

This rearrangement joins TRBV19 to TRBJ2-3; possibly TRBD2 for D (6 bases). Germline values: CDR1 LNHDA, CDR2 SQIVND (reference sequence). The CDR3 extends over 15 amino acids. Trimming cost V 5 bases and J 1 base, with 13 bases left between them. The CDR3 coding sequence is TGTGCCAGTAGTGTCGGGAGCGCCCGCACAGATACGCAGTATTTT. Encoded protein: CASSVGSARTDTQYF.

The chain is built from TRBV7-6 and TRBJ1-4; 7 nucleotides line up with TRBD1. This CDR3 has 13 residues. V gave up 11 bases and J gave up 3 bases; unmatched junction bases: 6. From germline, CDR1 is SGHVS and CDR2 FNYEAQ. The CDR3 sequence: CASKGTANEKLFF. CDR3 in DNA: TGTGCCTCGAAAGGGACAGCTAATGAAAAACTGTTTTTT.

This chain connects TRBV7-2 to TRBJ2-2; 7 bases line up with TRBD2. The CDR3 extends over 17 amino acids. V lost 5 bases, J lost 2 bases, and 11 bases stayed unmatched. CDR1 is SGHTA, CDR2 FQGNSA, per germline. Written as DNA, the CDR3 is TGTGCCAGCAGCCCCTGGGGGGGGAGGGGTAACACCGGGGAGCTGTTTTTT. Protein: CASSPWGGRGNTGELFF.

CDR3 in amino acids: CASRGAVNTGELFF. CDR3 bases: TGCGCCAGCAGGGGGGCGGTGAACACCGGGGAGCTGTTTTTT. The chain carries TRBV5-1 and TRBJ2-2; possible D gene TRBD1, 6 bases. The CDR3 loop spans 14 amino acids. V was trimmed by 5 bases and J by 1 base, leaving 9 bases between them. CDR1 and CDR2 (germline): SGHRS, YFSETQ.

The CDR3 DNA sequence: TGCAGTGCTAGTCGAGGACTAGCGGGGTCCACCAATGAGCAGTTCTTC. Protein: CSASRGLAGSTNEQFF. This chain links TRBV20-1 with TRBJ2-1; 12 nucleotides align to TRBD2. The CDR3 runs 16 residues. Germline loops: CDR1 DFQATT, CDR2 SNEGSKA (reference sequence). V lost 3 bases and J lost 6; bases outside the gene matches: 9.

The rearrangement uses TRBV7-9 and TRBJ1-2; 7 bases fit TRBD1. This CDR3 is 16 amino acids long. The junction had 12 bases not matched to a gene; V was cut back by 5 bases and J by 3 bases. The germline gives CDR1 SEHNR, CDR2 FQNEAQ (reference sequence). CDR3 sequence (DNA): TGTGCCAGCAGCACCGGACAGGCGACCACATACTATGGCTACACCTTC. It specifies CASSTGQATTYYGYTF.

This clone occurred a few times. CDR3 coding DNA: TGTGCCAGCACCTTAGGGGACAGATATCAGCCCCAGCATTTT. Amino acids: CASTLGDRYQPQHF. V gene TRBV28 combines with J gene TRBJ1-5; 7 nucleotides agree with TRBD1. Germline CDR1 MDHEN, CDR2 SYDVKM. V lost 7 bases and J lost 5; bases outside the gene matches: 8. This CDR3 has 14 amino acids.

The rearrangement uses TRBV7-9 and TRBJ1-1; perhaps TRBD1 as D (6 bases). Germline V lookup: CDR1 SEHNR, CDR2 FQNEAQ (reference sequence). Deletions cut 5 bases from V and 7 bases from J, with 11 bases between. The CDR3 consists of 12 residues. In DNA, the CDR3 is TGTGCCAGCAGCCAACAGGGTTTTGAAGCTTTCTTT. Protein product: CASSQQGFEAFF.

The chain carries TRBV5-1 and TRBJ2-2; D is undetermined. Germline V lookup: CDR1 SGHRS, CDR2 YFSETQ. V was trimmed by 0 bases and J by 3 bases, leaving 9 bases between them. CDR3 length: 15 amino acids. The CDR3 coding sequence is TGCGCCAGCAGCTTGGCGACAACCGACACCGGGGAGCTGTTTTTT. The encoded protein is CASSLATTDTGELFF.

The chain has TRBV4-3 and TRBJ2-3; D may match TRBD1 or TRBD2 (5 bases each). Trimming shortened V by 0 bases and J by 3 bases, and 13 bases separated the two germline ends. This CDR3 region has 16 residues. Germline V gene sequence: CDR1 LGHNA, CDR2 YSLEER. Here the CDR3 DNA reads TGCGCCAGCAGCCAAGAGAGGGCAGGGAGTACAGATACGCAGTATTTT. Translated, it gives CASSQERAGSTDTQYF.

The chain has TRBV3-1 (or the pseudogene TRBV3-2) and TRBJ2-3, with a weak D call TRBD2 (6 bases). The CDR3 covers 17 residues. Germline CDR1 is LGHDT and CDR2 is YNNKEL (reference sequence). The V end was cut by 1 base, the J end by 1 base, with 15 bases between. For the CDR3, the DNA is TGTGCCAGCAGCCAAGGAAAGGGCGGGGTAGGCACAGATACGCAGTATTTT. Translation gives CASSQGKGGVGTDTQYF.

The CDR3 region is CASSPGRVYEQYF. Here the CDR3 DNA reads TGTGCCAGCTCGCCGGGGCGCGTCTACGAGCAGTACTTC. The rearrangement uses TRBV18 and TRBJ2-7; the D call may be TRBD1 or TRBD2 (5 bases each). The CDR3 is 13 residues long. With 6 bases removed from V and 3 bases from J, the gap between germline ends came to 12 bases. Germline CDR1 KGHSH, CDR2 LQKENI.

This chain joins TRBV5-5 and TRBJ1-6; 8 bases match TRBD1. Germline V lookup: CDR1 SGHKS, CDR2 YYEKEE (reference sequence). V dropped 0 bases and J dropped 15; count of bases not matched to a gene: 8. The CDR3 has 14 residues. In nucleotides, the CDR3 is TGTGCCAGCAGCTTGGAGGGACAGGACGTCGGCCTCCACTTT. Protein sequence: CASSLEGQDVGLHF.

V and J are TRBV18 and TRBJ1-3, with 9 bases that match TRBD1. V was clipped by 1 base and J by 0 bases; unmatched bases: 7. This CDR3 region has 18 residues. The germline gives CDR1 KGHSH, CDR2 LQKENI. CDR3 residues: CASSPLLGQGHSGNTIYF. The DNA of the CDR3 is TGTGCCAGCTCACCACTTTTGGGACAGGGCCACTCTGGAAACACCATATATTTT.

The chain employs TRBV7-9 and TRBJ2-7; D uncertain. This CDR3 is built from 14 residues. Germline V lookup: CDR1 SEHNR, CDR2 FQNEAQ (reference sequence). V shed 5 bases and J shed 1 base, with 12 bases lying between them. This CDR3 reads CASSRMPASYEQYF. DNA of the CDR3: TGTGCCAGCAGCCGAATGCCAGCTTCCTACGAGCAGTACTTC.

The V gene is TRBV9, the J gene TRBJ1-5; no firm D call. Per germline, CDR1 SGDLS and CDR2 YYNGEE. Trimming removed 3 bases from V and 3 bases from J, with 7 bases in between. CDR3 length: 13 residues. The CDR3 spells CASSEGYNQPQHF. The CDR3 DNA reads as TGTGCCAGCAGCGAGGGATACAATCAGCCCCAGCATTTT.